This T cell receptor beta chain was profiled in a study of T cells in Graves' hyperthyroidism and ophthalmopathy. The germline gives CDR1 SGHKS, CDR2 YYEKEE (reference sequence). The CDR3 has 17 residues. Trimming took 3 bases from V and 3 from J, leaving 21 bases between them. Ten or more counts support this clonotype. No antigen is known for it. RNA transcripts gave rise to amplified TCR beta CDR3 regions. First-round RT-PCR of the TCR CDR3 relied on the HTBI primer set. TCRdb itself ran the multiplex PCR reads through MiXCR, one entry per CDR3 protein. The sample consists of a few hundred thousand distinct CDR3 sequences, 13% to 15% of them appearing once. General study points: For ophthalmopathy, model prediction preceded onset by a median approximately 6 months.

Sequencing was performed on blood. The TCR comes from a woman aged 30 to 39 with Graves' ophthalmopathy. The genes are TRBV5-5 and TRBJ1-2, with a tentative D call TRBD1 (6 bases). This CDR3 reads CASSSHQRTDNDYGYTF. The CDR3, as DNA: TGTGCCAGCAGCTCCCACCAACGGACAGACAATGACTATGGCTACACCTTC.